Below, 21 T cell receptor beta chains from the same sample are listed, as sequenced in a study of cytomegalovirus exposure and HLA in healthy donors. The PCR employed 60 Vbeta primers together with 13 Jbeta primers. Clones were sequenced by immunoSEQ multiplex PCR, and TCRdb holds only the in-frame ones, with some missing. Among under 200,000 clones listed, 80% to 90% were seen once. Sample: PBMCs. These receptors were collected from a woman between 18 and 29 years old in good health and CMV-seronegative.

This chain connects TRBV28 to TRBJ2-7; D is possibly TRBD2 (5 bases). Germline values: CDR1 MDHEN, CDR2 SYDVKM. V was cut by 9 bases and J by 6 bases, with 12 bases left in between. The CDR3 covers 11 residues. CDR3: CASRTSFEQYF. The CDR3 DNA reads as TGTGCCAGTCGCACTAGTTTCGAGCAGTACTTC.

The chain recombines TRBV28 with TRBJ1-5; D is ambiguous. The CDR3 is 14 amino acids. V was cut by 4 bases and J by 2 bases, with 9 bases left in between. Germline assignment: CDR1 MDHEN and CDR2 SYDVKM. The CDR3 sequence is CASSSYLGNQPQHF. The CDR3 nucleotides read TGTGCCAGCAGTTCTTATCTCGGCAATCAGCCCCAGCATTTT.

The V and J genes are TRBV5-1 and TRBJ2-5; 9 nucleotides match TRBD2. There are 15 residues in the CDR3. V shed 5 bases and J 2 bases; nucleotides not matched to a gene: 7. Germline CDR1 is SGHRS and CDR2 is YFSETQ. CDR3 sequence reads: CASRTSGASQETQYF. The CDR3 DNA sequence: TGCGCCAGCAGGACTAGCGGAGCCAGTCAAGAGACCCAGTACTTC.

The chain carries TRBV10-3 and TRBJ2-7; TRBD2 might be the D (6 bases). Germline CDR1 ENHRY, CDR2 SYGVKD. The CDR3 is 13 amino acids. V was cut by 10 bases and J by 1 base, with 14 bases left in between. CDR3 DNA sequence: TGTGCCACCCGACTAGTGAGTTCCTACGAGCAGTACTTC. It specifies CATRLVSSYEQYF.

This chain links TRBV5-1 with TRBJ2-2; 11 bases are shared with TRBD2. The ends lost 0 bases at V and 4 bases at J; junction bases unmatched: 5. Germline CDR1 is SGHRS and CDR2 is YFSETQ. The CDR3 has 17 amino acids. The CDR3 coding sequence is TGCGCCAGCAGCTTGGGCCTAGCGGGAGGTAGCACCGGGGAGCTGTTTTTT. Its protein is CASSLGLAGGSTGELFF.

The chain couples TRBV10-1 to TRBJ2-1; 7 bases line up with TRBD2. The CDR3 is 18 amino acids. Germline loops: CDR1 WNHNN, CDR2 SYGVQD (reference sequence). Germline trimming cut 0 bases from V and 3 bases from J; bases unmatched to any gene: 11. The CDR3 nucleotides read TGCGCCAGCAGTGAGTCGGGGAGGCGGGAGACCCTCTACAATGAGCAGTTCTTC. Protein sequence: CASSESGRRETLYNEQFF.

The chain employs TRBV7-9 and TRBJ1-1; D unclear. The CDR3 consists of 12 residues. Germline V lookup: CDR1 SEHNR, CDR2 FQNEAQ (reference sequence). V dropped 6 bases and J dropped 1 base, with 6 bases sitting between them. CDR3: CASRLGNTEAFF. The CDR3, as DNA: TGTGCCAGCAGGCTCGGGAACACTGAAGCTTTCTTT.

The chain uses TRBV27 and TRBJ1-2, with TRBD1 as a possible D gene (6 bases). The V and J ends lost 5 bases and 5 bases respectively, with 12 bases between them. The CDR3 totals 13 residues. CDR1 and CDR2 (germline): MNHEY, SMNVEV (reference sequence). The CDR3 reads CASSIGGLYGYTF. The DNA for the CDR3 is TGTGCCAGCAGTATAGGGGGTCTGTATGGCTACACCTTC.

The genes are TRBV7-8 and TRBJ2-3, with 9 bases that match TRBD2. V gave up 6 bases and J gave up 1 base; unmatched junction bases: 8. Germline-derived CDR1 and CDR2 are SGHVS and FQNEAQ. The CDR3 loop spans 16 amino acids. The CDR3: CASSPPLAGGTDTQYF. In DNA form, the CDR3 reads TGTGCCAGCAGTCCACCTTTAGCGGGGGGCACAGATACGCAGTATTTT.

This sequence joins TRBV30 and TRBJ1-2, with D possibly being TRBD1 (6 bases). The CDR3 length is 10 residues. V was cut by 5 bases and J by 7 bases, with 8 bases left in between. Per the germline V gene, CDR1 is GTSNPN and CDR2 is SVGIG (reference sequence). In DNA, the CDR3 is TGTGCCTGGGGCAGGGGTGGCTACACCTTC. This translates into CAWGRGGYTF.

The chain carries TRBV28 and TRBJ1-4; perhaps TRBD1 as D (5 bases). The V end was cut by 6 bases, the J end by 8 bases, with 31 bases between. Per the germline V gene, CDR1 is MDHEN and CDR2 is SYDVKM. The CDR3 loop spans 19 amino acids. In DNA form, the CDR3 reads TGTGCCAGCAGCTCCACACTTGGGGGGGTGGTGGGGACTAGGGAAAAACTGTTTTTT. Its translation is CASSSTLGGVVGTREKLFF.

This clone was seen only once. V is TRBV19 and J is TRBJ1-4; D gene unclear. The CDR3 sequence is 11 residues long. CDR1 and CDR2 from the germline V gene are LNHDA and SQIVND (reference sequence). The V gene lost 8 bases and the J gene lost 7 bases, with 8 bases spanning the gap. For the CDR3, the DNA is TGTGCCAGTGCCAGCGGTGAAAAACTGTTTTTT. Encoded protein: CASASGEKLFF.

The V and J genes are TRBV4-2 and TRBJ2-7, with 10 bases fitting TRBD1. Trimming at V came to 3 bases and at J to 3 bases, leaving 5 bases not matched to a gene. Per germline, CDR1 LGHNA and CDR2 YNFKEQ. The CDR3 totals 15 residues. The DNA of the CDR3 is TGTGCCAGCAGCCACGACAGGGGGCACTTCTACGAGCAGTACTTC. This translates into CASSHDRGHFYEQYF.

CDR3 bases: TGTGCCTGGAGCAAAAAGCCCCGGAGAGGCTATGGCTACACCTTC. This codes for CAWSKKPRRGYGYTF. This chain uses TRBV30 with TRBJ1-2; D unresolved. CDR3 length: 15 amino acids. Germline CDR1 reads GTSNPN; CDR2 reads SVGIG (reference sequence). V was clipped by 3 bases and J by 4 bases, with 18 bases between them.

This sequence joins TRBV18 and TRBJ1-4; tentative D call: TRBD1 (5 bases). Per germline, CDR1 KGHSH and CDR2 LQKENI. V was clipped by 2 bases and J by 7 bases, with 11 bases between them. The CDR3 consists of 14 residues. CDR3 nucleotides: TGTGCCAGCTCACCAGAAGGGAGGGGTGAAAAACTGTTTTTT. Protein: CASSPEGRGEKLFF.

The chain recombines TRBV7-9 with TRBJ1-2; weak D call: TRBD1 (5 bases). Germline-derived CDR1 and CDR2 are SEHNR and FQNEAQ (reference sequence). V lost 8 bases to trimming and J lost 2 bases, with 18 bases between them. The CDR3 covers 15 residues. CDR3 sequence: CASDTPGRGNYGYTF. The CDR3 DNA reads TGTGCCAGCGACACACCCGGGCGGGGGAACTATGGCTACACCTTC.

V is TRBV10-1 and J is TRBJ1-2; possibly TRBD1 for D (5 bases). The CDR3 runs to 14 residues. The V end was cut by 5 bases, the J end by 8 bases, with 18 bases between. Germline assignment: CDR1 WNHNN and CDR2 SYGVQD (reference sequence). The CDR3 DNA is TGCGCCAGCAGTCCAGATAGGGGTTCAAAGGGCTACACCTTC. Translated: CASSPDRGSKGYTF.

The gene calls are TRBV15 and TRBJ1-1; the D is unclear. The length of the CDR3 is 12 residues. The germline gives CDR1 LNHNV, CDR2 YYDKDF (reference sequence). The CDR3 DNA reads as TGTGCTATTGGGCAGGCCAACACTGAAGCTTTCTTT. It translates to CAIGQANTEAFF.

CDR3 DNA sequence: TGCAGCGTGGGCCACTTGGACAGGGCGATTTACTTC. Encoded protein: CSVGHLDRAIYF. The V call is TRBV29-1, the J call TRBJ2-7; TRBD1 aligns across 8 bases. V lost 6 bases and J lost 13; bases outside the gene matches: 14. This CDR3 comprises 12 residues. Per germline, CDR1 SQVTM and CDR2 ANQGSEA.

The J gene is TRBJ2-5, the V gene TRBV7-3; 7 bases align to TRBD1. V was pared by 5 bases and J by 5 bases, with 8 bases of the junction left unmatched. The CDR3 has 14 residues. Germline V lookup: CDR1 SGHTA, CDR2 FQGTGA. The CDR3 protein is CASSTGVSGETQYF. CDR3 DNA sequence: TGTGCCAGCAGCACAGGGGTGTCGGGCGAGACCCAGTACTTC.

This clone was seen more than once but under ten times. This rearrangement joins TRBV5-1 to TRBJ2-7; D might be TRBD2 (6 bases). CDR3 length equals 14 residues. V was trimmed by 0 bases and J by 4 bases, leaving 11 bases between them. Looked up from germline, CDR1 is SGHRS and CDR2 is YFSETQ. Here the CDR3 DNA reads TGCGCCAGCAGCTTGGTCGCGGGAATTTACGAGCAGTACTTC. As protein: CASSLVAGIYEQYF.